This TCR beta chain was recorded in a study of T cells in Graves' hyperthyroidism and ophthalmopathy. The CDR3 covers 15 residues. V was cut by 6 bases and J by 0 bases, with 16 bases left in between. Looked up from germline, CDR1 is SGDLS and CDR2 is YYNGEE. In its sample, this clonotype was seen many times. From RNA transcripts, TCR beta CDR3 regions were amplified. During a first-round RT-PCR of the TCR CDR3, the HTBI primer set was used. TCRdb fed the multiplex PCR reads into MiXCR, producing one record per CDR3 protein. The table shows over 700,000 distinct CDR3 sequences, with 38% occurring only once.

This chain uses TRBV9 with TRBJ2-7; D could derive from TRBD1 or TRBD2 (5 bases each). The receptor was isolated from a man between 18 and 35 years old with Graves' hyperthyroidism. Sequencing was performed on blood. The CDR3 DNA reads as TGTGCCAGCAACCGTGCCGGGACGAGCTCCTACGAGCAGTACTTC. It codes for CASNRAGTSSYEQYF.